Presented here are 19 T cell receptor beta chains from one specimen sequenced in a study of T cell repertoires in cytomegalovirus infection. These receptors lack a known antigen. TCRdb analysed the reads with MiXCR anew, one entry per CDR3 protein. The table lists roughly 500,000 distinct CDR3 sequences, 33% of them singletons. The sequencing here drew on cultured PBMCs, taken from culture after CMV antigen stimulation. These receptors originate from a human donor in good health (CMV status not recorded). Some clones in this sample may be carry-over from other donors' samples.

The table lists this clonotype with a few counts. The CDR3 DNA is TGCGCCAGCAGTCCCCGTAGGGAGGGTTACAATGAGCAGTTCTTC. It specifies CASSPRREGYNEQFF. The V and J genes are TRBV23-1 and TRBJ2-1, with TRBD2 matching over 7 bases. TRBV23-1 is filed as an ORF, its function uncertain. The ends lost 4 bases at V and 4 bases at J; junction bases unmatched: 7. The CDR3 is 15 residues long.

This clonotype was detected only a few times. The chain uses TRBV7-2 and TRBJ1-1, with TRBD1 matching 7 bases. CDR1 and CDR2 from the germline V gene are SGHTA and FQGNSA. The junction had 7 bases not matched to a gene; V was cut back by 5 bases and J by 1 base. The CDR3 runs to 15 residues. This CDR3 is CASSERDSSNTEAFF. CDR3 DNA: TGTGCCAGCAGCGAGCGGGACAGCTCGAACACTGAAGCTTTCTTT.

The gene calls are TRBV6-1 and TRBJ2-1; D is unresolved. Germline loops: CDR1 MNHNS, CDR2 SASEGT. The CDR3 extends over 13 amino acids. Trimming shortened V by 2 bases and J by 10 bases, and 12 bases separated the two germline ends. This chain's CDR3 is CASSENFPAEQFF. CDR3 sequence (DNA): TGTGCCAGCAGTGAAAACTTTCCGGCGGAGCAGTTCTTC.

The chain has TRBV7-2 and TRBJ2-5; tentatively, D is TRBD1 (5 bases). In germline, CDR1 is SGHTA, CDR2 FQGNSA. This CDR3 comprises 17 residues. Trimming cost V 1 base and J 2 bases, with 17 bases left between them. The CDR3 coding sequence is TGTGCCAGCAGCTTAGGGGTGGGGCCAGGCTCTCAAGAGACCCAGTACTTC. It encodes CASSLGVGPGSQETQYF.

Comments on this clonotype: One end of the junction fails to match germline, which may point to a read error. This chain uses TRBV12-5 with TRBJ2-5; weak D call: TRBD2 (5 bases). The V gene's germline CDR1 is LGHNT and CDR2 FRNRAP. The CDR3 has 16 amino acids. The CDR3 DNA follows: TGTGCTTGTGGTTTGGACTTGCGAGGGAGTGAAGAGACCCAGTACTTC. This encodes CACGLDLRGSEETQYF.

In this sample, this clonotype turned up many times. The chain is built from TRBV7-2 and TRBJ1-1, with D possibly TRBD1 on 6 matching bases. Germline lookup yields CDR1 SGHTA and CDR2 FQGNSA. The CDR3 runs to 14 residues. The V gene lost 5 bases and the J gene lost 4 bases, with 14 bases spanning the gap. The CDR3 spells CASSAYREVTEAFF. CDR3 in DNA: TGTGCCAGCAGCGCCTACAGGGAGGTCACTGAAGCTTTCTTT.

The chain joins TRBV11-3 to TRBJ2-2, with a tentative D call TRBD1 (5 bases). The CDR3 spans 20 residues. Germline values: CDR1 SGHNT, CDR2 YENEEA. Trimming removed 3 bases at V and 2 bases at J, with 25 bases between. In DNA form, the CDR3 reads TGTGCCAGCAGCTTGGTGTATGGGGCAGGGCCGGAGTCAAACACCGGGGAGCTGTTTTTT. The encoded protein is CASSLVYGAGPESNTGELFF.

Only one count was recorded for this clonotype. The chain links TRBV7-6 to TRBJ2-7, with 8 bases identical to TRBD2. Germline loops: CDR1 SGHVS, CDR2 FNYEAQ. With V trimmed by 2 bases and J by 5 bases, 11 bases remained unmatched. The CDR3 consists of 16 residues. CDR3 DNA sequence: TGTGCCAGCAGCTTACACCTGGGACTAGTACTCCACGAGCAGTACTTC. It translates to CASSLHLGLVLHEQYF.

The chain carries TRBV7-3 and TRBJ2-7; D is unclear. Germline lookup yields CDR1 SGHTA and CDR2 FQGTGA. This CDR3 has 16 amino acids. The germline V and J ends were trimmed by 7 bases and 6 bases, with 25 bases remaining between them. The CDR3, as DNA: TGTGCCAGCATCTTTAACCGGGCTCACGAAAGTCGCGAGCAGTACTTC. The encoded protein is CASIFNRAHESREQYF.

The CDR3 DNA follows: TGTGCCAGCAGCTTAGGCCCTGGACTAGCGGGAGCCTTCTACGAGCAGTACGTC. This translates into CASSLGPGLAGAFYEQYV. The rearrangement uses TRBV7-8 and TRBJ2-7, with 13 bases that match TRBD2. The V segment lost 1 base and the J segment 3 bases; nucleotides outside the gene matches: 9. The CDR3 is made up of 18 amino acids. Looked up from germline, CDR1 is SGHVS and CDR2 is FQNEAQ.

In its sample, this clonotype was seen a few times. V usage is TRBV7-2 and J usage is TRBJ2-7; the match to TRBD2 covers 9 bases. V was pared by 2 bases and J by 7 bases, with 9 bases of the junction left unmatched. Germline lookup yields CDR1 SGHTA and CDR2 FQGNSA. CDR3 length: 15 amino acids. This CDR3 reads CASSLSLAGTGEQYF. The CDR3 DNA follows: TGTGCCAGCAGCTTATCCCTAGCGGGAACGGGAGAGCAGTACTTC.

This chain uses TRBV6-6 with TRBJ1-4, with D perhaps matching TRBD1 (5 bases). The V gene's germline CDR1 is MNHNY and CDR2 SVGAGI (reference sequence). Trimming cost V 6 bases and J 0 bases, with 14 bases left between them. The CDR3 runs 16 residues. The CDR3 protein is CASSKGEGTTNEKLFF. The CDR3 DNA reads TGTGCCAGCAGCAAAGGGGAGGGCACAACTAATGAAAAACTGTTTTTT.

The genes are TRBV6-1 and TRBJ1-4, with a tentative D call TRBD1 (5 bases). The CDR3 sequence is 15 residues long. V lost 7 bases and J 3 bases, leaving 15 bases between the germline ends. CDR1 is MNHNS and CDR2 is SASEGT in the germline V gene. The CDR3 DNA sequence: TGTGCCAGCACCCGGACTGGGGCGTCTAATGAAAAACTGTTTTTT. It specifies CASTRTGASNEKLFF.

The chain couples TRBV12-3 or TRBV12-4 to TRBJ1-3; 7 bases match TRBD1. The CDR3 is 15 residues long. J gave up 4 bases and V 5 bases, and 8 bases lay outside the gene matches. This chain's CDR3 is CASSKRGRTGNTIYF. Here the CDR3 DNA reads TGTGCCAGCAGTAAAAGGGGGCGCACGGGAAACACCATATATTTT.

The chain has TRBV5-1 and TRBJ1-1; 8 bases are a match to TRBD1. Germline trimming cut 4 bases from V and 3 bases from J; bases unmatched to any gene: 8. Germline loops: CDR1 SGHRS, CDR2 YFSETQ. CDR3 length: 15 residues. CDR3 coding DNA: TGCGCCAGCAGCCCGGAGGGACAGGCGCACACTGAAGCTTTCTTT. Translation gives CASSPEGQAHTEAFF.

The chain combines TRBV28 with TRBJ2-7; possible D gene TRBD1, 8 bases. The germline CDR1 and CDR2 sequences are MDHEN and SYDVKM. V lost 5 bases and J 0 bases, leaving 29 bases between the germline ends. The CDR3 is 20 amino acids. The CDR3 region is CASSPPGQGWLAVSSYEQYF. CDR3 coding DNA: TGTGCCAGCAGTCCCCCTGGACAGGGTTGGCTAGCGGTTAGCTCCTACGAGCAGTACTTC. Combining the CDR3 with reference TRBV28 and TRBJ2-7 gives the whole variable domain DVKVTQSSRYLVKRTGEKVFLECVQDMDHENMFWYRQDPGLGLRLIYFSYDVKMKEKGDIPEGYSVSREKKERFSLILESASTNQTSMYLCASSPPGQGWLAVSSYEQYFGPGTRLTVT.

This clonotype showed up just a few times. The J gene is TRBJ2-7, the V gene TRBV7-9; 8 positions match TRBD2. Germline loops: CDR1 SEHNR, CDR2 FQNEAQ (reference sequence). The CDR3 contains 14 residues. The ends lost 3 bases at V and 7 bases at J; junction bases unmatched: 8. This CDR3 reads CASSFSREGGEQYF. CDR3 nucleotides: TGTGCCAGCAGCTTTTCACGGGAGGGCGGAGAGCAGTACTTC.

The chain recombines TRBV11-2 with TRBJ2-1; 7 nucleotides align to TRBD2. The V gene's germline CDR1 is SGHAT and CDR2 FQNNGV. V trimming: 5 bases; J trimming: 4 bases; junction bases outside the gene matches: 11. The CDR3 runs 16 residues. CDR3 in amino acids: CASSPETSSGYNEQFF. The CDR3 nucleotides are TGTGCCAGCAGCCCCGAGACTAGCTCAGGATACAATGAGCAGTTCTTC.

This sequence joins TRBV20-1 and TRBJ1-1; D remains ambiguous. The V and J ends lost 6 bases and 0 bases respectively, with 14 bases between them. Germline CDR1 and CDR2: DFQATT and SNEGSKA (reference sequence). This CDR3 has 14 amino acids. The CDR3 DNA reads as TGCAGTGCCTCCCCAGGCAGCCTGAACACTGAAGCTTTCTTT. It specifies CSASPGSLNTEAFF.